These 23 T cell receptor beta chains originate from one sample sequenced in a study of shared clonotypes between healthy human individuals. Assay used: immunoSEQ multiplex PCR; TCRdb lists only in-frame clones, some missing. The top ten clones hold approximately 12% of a sample with about 450,000 clones, 70% to 85% of them seen once. The sequenced material came from PBMCs. Receptor source: a woman aged 40 to 49 in good health. Some clones in this sample may be carry-over from other donors' samples.

This clone occurred many times. The CDR3 protein is CASSFSGGTAYEQYF. DNA of the CDR3: TGTGCCAGCAGTTTCAGCGGAGGGACAGCCTACGAGCAGTACTTC. The chain recombines TRBV28 with TRBJ2-7, with D perhaps TRBD1 (7 bases). This CDR3 has 15 amino acids. CDR1 is MDHEN, CDR2 SYDVKM, per germline. V gave up 3 bases and J gave up 2 bases, with 14 bases separating them. Variable domain in full (rest from reference TRBV28 and TRBJ2-7): DVKVTQSSRYLVKRTGEKVFLECVQDMDHENMFWYRQDPGLGLRLIYFSYDVKMKEKGDIPEGYSVSREKKERFSLILESASTNQTSMYLCASSFSGGTAYEQYFGPGTRLTVT.

The gene calls are TRBV7-2 and TRBJ2-3, with a weak D call TRBD2 (6 bases). CDR1 and CDR2 (germline): SGHTA, FQGNSA. The CDR3 covers 16 residues. Trimming cost V 0 bases and J 3 bases, with 13 bases left between them. CDR3 sequence reads: CASSLAGGRDTDTQYF. In DNA, the CDR3 is TGTGCCAGCAGCTTAGCGGGAGGCCGGGATACAGATACGCAGTATTTT.

This clone was counted between two and nine times. The V gene is TRBV9, the J gene TRBJ2-7; unclear D gene. The CDR3 sequence is 14 residues long. Between the trimmed V and J ends, which lost 4 bases and 4 bases, there was a span of 15 bases. Germline-derived CDR1 and CDR2 are SGDLS and YYNGEE. The CDR3 region has the DNA TGTGCCAGCAGCCCCGAGTTGTGGGGATACGAGCAGTACTTC. Amino acids: CASSPELWGYEQYF.

The chain carries TRBV28 and TRBJ1-6; D unresolved. CDR1 and CDR2 (germline): MDHEN, SYDVKM. With 7 bases removed from V and 9 bases from J, the gap between germline ends came to 16 bases. This CDR3 has 14 residues. The CDR3 DNA follows: TGTGCCAGCAACCCCTTGACACCGACTTCACCCCTCCACTTT. As protein: CASNPLTPTSPLHF.

The gene calls are TRBV27 and TRBJ2-7; TRBD2 matches 7 bases. The length of the CDR3 is 14 residues. From germline, CDR1 is MNHEY and CDR2 SMNVEV (reference sequence). The trim removed 7 bases at V and 6 bases at J, leaving 12 bases unmatched. CDR3 sequence: CASTRTPGGPEQYF. CDR3 nucleotides: TGTGCCAGCACCCGAACGCCGGGAGGTCCCGAGCAGTACTTC.

This sequence joins TRBV4-2 and TRBJ1-2; no clear D gene. CDR1 and CDR2 from the germline V gene are LGHNA and YNFKEQ. V was clipped by 1 base and J by 7 bases, with 13 bases between them. The CDR3 spans 14 residues. The CDR3 sequence: CASSQGTARAGYTF. The CDR3 region has the DNA TGTGCCAGCAGCCAAGGGACCGCTCGTGCTGGCTACACCTTC.

This clone showed up just once. The V gene is TRBV4-1, the J gene TRBJ2-7; 11 bases map to TRBD1. Trimming removed 5 bases from V and 0 bases from J; junction bases left unmatched: 3. Germline CDR1 and CDR2: MGHRA and YSYEKL. This CDR3 comprises 15 residues. The CDR3 DNA reads TGCGCCAGCAGCGCCGGACAGGGGGCCTCCTACGAGCAGTACTTC. Its translation: CASSAGQGASYEQYF.

This sequence joins TRBV4-1 and TRBJ2-1, with D uncertain. Germline CDR1 is MGHRA and CDR2 is YSYEKL. V was clipped by 0 bases and J by 2 bases, with 14 bases between them. The CDR3 contains 17 residues. For the CDR3, the DNA is TGCGCCAGCAGCCAAGATCGGGTAGAGTCCCCCTACAATGAGCAGTTCTTC. Protein sequence: CASSQDRVESPYNEQFF.

This chain joins TRBV5-4 and TRBJ2-4; no firm D call. The germline V and J ends were trimmed by 0 bases and 7 bases, with 17 bases remaining between them. Germline V lookup: CDR1 SGHNT, CDR2 YYREEE (reference sequence). The CDR3 has 16 residues. The CDR3 DNA reads as TGTGCCAGCAGCTTGGATTTAACCAAAGAGAGGAACATTCAGTACTTC. It yields the protein CASSLDLTKERNIQYF.

The CDR3 DNA reads as TGCGCCAGCAGTACCGCCTCCGGGACAGGGGTCCCTGAAGCTTTCTTT. The encoded protein is CASSTASGTGVPEAFF. V is TRBV10-1 and J is TRBJ1-1; 10 bases align to TRBD1. The CDR3 has 16 amino acids. With 5 bases clipped from V and 6 bases from J, the junction kept 12 bases outside the gene matches. CDR1 and CDR2 from the germline V gene are WNHNN and SYGVQD (reference sequence).

J is TRBJ2-7 and V is TRBV23-1; 9 positions match TRBD1. TRBV23-1 is placed among ORFs of uncertain function. This CDR3 spans 18 amino acids. The V segment lost 3 bases and the J segment 8 bases; nucleotides outside the gene matches: 20. CDR3 amino acids: CASSQGTGRPYEIHQQYF. CDR3 in DNA: TGCGCCAGCAGTCAGGGGACAGGGAGACCCTACGAGATTCACCAGCAGTACTTC.

The chain recombines TRBV9 with TRBJ2-2, with D tentatively TRBD2 (5 bases). Trimming stripped 0 bases from V and 0 bases from J, with 9 bases between. CDR1 is SGDLS, CDR2 YYNGEE, per germline. The CDR3 has 16 residues. CDR3 sequence (DNA): TGTGCCAGCAGCGTAGCGGGGAGCGCGAACACCGGGGAGCTGTTTTTT. Translation: CASSVAGSANTGELFF.

The chain joins TRBV9 to TRBJ2-3; D remains unclear. Per germline, CDR1 SGDLS and CDR2 YYNGEE. This CDR3 is built from 13 residues. V shed 0 bases and J shed 3 bases, with 5 bases lying between them. CDR3 sequence (DNA): TGTGCCAGCAGCGTAGATCAAACAGATACGCAGTATTTT. Translated: CASSVDQTDTQYF.

This clone was found once. The CDR3 loop reads CASSAPGLLYEQYF. CDR3 DNA: TGTGCCAGCAGCGCACCGGGACTACTCTACGAGCAGTACTTC. This sequence joins TRBV11-2 and TRBJ2-7; 7 bases fit TRBD2. Germline V lookup: CDR1 SGHAT, CDR2 FQNNGV. V dropped 5 bases and J dropped 3; count of bases not matched to a gene: 7. This CDR3 comprises 14 residues.

The gene calls are TRBV7-8 and TRBJ1-5; the D gene is possibly TRBD1 (5 bases). Germline CDR1 reads SGHVS; CDR2 reads FQNEAQ. V was trimmed by 1 base and J by 7 bases, leaving 14 bases between them. The CDR3 length is 15 residues. The CDR3 region has the DNA TGTGCCAGCAGCTTAGGATCGGGGGGAAACCAGCCCCAGCATTTT. As protein: CASSLGSGGNQPQHF.

The chain is built from TRBV5-6 and TRBJ1-2; perhaps TRBD1 as D (5 bases). Germline loops: CDR1 SGHDT, CDR2 YYEEEE. The CDR3 is 15 residues long. The V gene lost 0 bases and the J gene lost 4 bases, with 13 bases spanning the gap. CDR3 loop: CASSLVREGPYGYTF. As DNA, the CDR3 is TGTGCCAGCAGCTTGGTCAGGGAAGGGCCCTATGGCTACACCTTC.

The rearrangement links TRBV2 to TRBJ2-5; D is tentatively TRBD1 or TRBD2 (5 bases each). Germline V gives CDR1 SNHLY, CDR2 FYNNEI. Trimming took off 1 base at V and 4 bases at J, with 13 bases between the two ends. CDR3 size: 15 residues. The CDR3 loop reads CASSEGGIKGETQYF. Written as DNA, the CDR3 is TGTGCCAGCAGTGAAGGGGGGATAAAGGGAGAGACCCAGTACTTC.

V usage is TRBV5-4 and J usage is TRBJ2-4, with D possibly TRBD1 on 6 matching bases. Trimming shortened V by 0 bases and J by 7 bases, and 23 bases separated the two germline ends. CDR3 length: 18 amino acids. Germline lookup yields CDR1 SGHNT and CDR2 YYREEE (reference sequence). CDR3 loop: CASSLVGGKPQFENIQYF. CDR3 in DNA: TGTGCCAGCAGCTTGGTTGGGGGCAAGCCGCAGTTTGAGAACATTCAGTACTTC.

This clone was counted between two and nine times. The chain couples TRBV30 to TRBJ1-5, with unresolved D. Germline V gene sequence: CDR1 GTSNPN, CDR2 SVGIG (reference sequence). The V end lost 2 bases, the J end lost 3 bases, and 8 bases lay between the germline ends. This CDR3 has 13 residues. CDR3 loop: CAWSFRLNQPQHF. In DNA form, the CDR3 reads TGTGCCTGGAGTTTCCGGCTCAATCAGCCCCAGCATTTT.

This clone appeared many times. Other nucleotide sequences from this sample produce the same CDR3. The chain is built from TRBV28 and TRBJ1-2; TRBD1 might be the D (5 bases). This CDR3 spans 13 amino acids. Trimming pared 5 bases from V and 4 bases from J, leaving 11 bases between. Germline V CDR1 and CDR2: MDHEN, SYDVKM. CDR3 protein: CASSTQASYGYTF. Written as DNA, the CDR3 is TGTGCCAGCAGTACACAGGCGAGCTATGGCTACACCTTC.

The V gene is TRBV30, the J gene TRBJ1-5; perhaps TRBD1 as D (6 bases). The CDR3 has 13 residues. The germline V gene has CDR1 GTSNPN and CDR2 SVGIG (reference sequence). With 3 bases removed from V and 6 bases from J, the gap between germline ends came to 12 bases. This chain's CDR3 is CAWRGGWGQPQHF. CDR3 coding DNA: TGTGCCTGGAGAGGGGGATGGGGTCAGCCCCAGCATTTT.

Turning to this clone: Additional DNA sequences in this sample encode the identical CDR3. V gene TRBV7-3 combines with J gene TRBJ2-1; 12 bases map to TRBD2. J gave up 7 bases and V 5 bases, and 6 bases lay outside the gene matches. Germline V gene data show CDR1 as SGHTA and CDR2 as FQGTGA. This CDR3 contains 15 residues. In DNA form, the CDR3 reads TGTGCCAGCAGCCCTGGACTAGCGGGACTTAATGAGCAGTTCTTC. Amino acid sequence: CASSPGLAGLNEQFF.

V and J are TRBV5-1 and TRBJ2-1; 11 nucleotides agree with TRBD2. The V segment lost 0 bases and the J segment 6 bases; nucleotides outside the gene matches: 5. Germline V gene lookup returns CDR1 SGHRS and CDR2 YFSETQ. The CDR3 sequence is 16 residues long. For the CDR3, the DNA is TGCGCCAGCAGCTTGGCCGGGGGACTAGCGGTCAATGAGCAGTTCTTC. This codes for CASSLAGGLAVNEQFF.